A single sample gave rise to the 10 T cell receptor beta chains below, sequenced in a study of T cells in Graves' hyperthyroidism and ophthalmopathy. Regions amplified from RNA transcripts were the TCR beta CDR3 regions. The primer set for the first-round RT-PCR of the TCR CDR3 was HTBI. TCRdb re-derived calls from the multiplex PCR reads in MiXCR, one entry per CDR3 protein. The table has 450,000 to 500,000 distinct CDR3 sequences, about 22% seen once. Sequencing was performed on blood. The receptor set was obtained from a woman aged 65 to 85 with Graves' ophthalmopathy.

The chain links TRBV6-6 to TRBJ1-1; no clear D gene. The CDR3 length is 16 residues. V was cut by 0 bases and J by 1 base, with 12 bases left in between. The germline V gene encodes CDR1 MNHNY and CDR2 SVGAGI (reference sequence). CDR3 residues: CASSYSKGPGNTEAFF. The CDR3 coding sequence is TGTGCCAGCAGTTACTCGAAAGGGCCAGGGAACACTGAAGCTTTCTTT.

This clonotype was counted only a few times. The chain is built from TRBV20-1 and TRBJ1-4; unclear D gene. The germline V and J ends were trimmed by 6 bases and 2 bases, with 10 bases remaining between them. Looked up from germline, CDR1 is DFQATT and CDR2 is SNEGSKA (reference sequence). This CDR3 contains 13 residues. CDR3 coding DNA: TGCAGTGCCCTGCCGCGGACTAATGAAAAACTGTTTTTT. Translating gives CSALPRTNEKLFF.

This clonotype has ten or more counts. V is TRBV12-3 or TRBV12-4 and J is TRBJ2-1, with 12 bases fitting TRBD2. V shed 8 bases and J 8 bases; nucleotides not matched to a gene: 13. The CDR3 has 16 residues. The CDR3 DNA reads as TGTGCCAGCGGGACTAGCGGGCCCATTGTACTCTATGAGCAGTTCTTC. The encoded protein is CASGTSGPIVLYEQFF.

This clonotype appeared many times. This rearrangement joins TRBV11-2 to TRBJ2-5; TRBD2 matches 7 bases. CDR3 length: 15 amino acids. Germline CDR1 is SGHAT and CDR2 is FQNNGV. J gave up 2 bases and V 5 bases, and 8 bases lay outside the gene matches. The CDR3 region has the DNA TGTGCCAGCAGCCTGGGGGGGTACCCTCAAGAGACCCAGTACTTC. Protein: CASSLGGYPQETQYF.

V is TRBV11-2 and J is TRBJ1-1; D is unclear. The CDR3 has 14 amino acids. V shed 6 bases and J shed 0 bases, with 11 bases lying between them. The germline CDR1 and CDR2 sequences are SGHAT and FQNNGV. The CDR3 region has the DNA TGTGCCAGCAGAACTCCGATAATGAACACTGAAGCTTTCTTT. The encoded protein is CASRTPIMNTEAFF.

The chain has TRBV6-1 and TRBJ2-2; D might be TRBD1 (6 bases). Germline-derived CDR1 and CDR2 are MNHNS and SASEGT. Trimming stripped 8 bases from V and 2 bases from J, with 12 bases between. The CDR3 contains 14 residues. The DNA of the CDR3 is TGTGCCAGCCGTCGAGGGGGAAACACCGGGGAGCTGTTTTTT. Translating gives CASRRGGNTGELFF.

This chain joins TRBV6-6 and TRBJ1-1; D not resolved. CDR1 MNHNY and CDR2 SVGAGI come from the germline V gene (reference sequence). The V end was cut by 0 bases, the J end by 1 base, with 9 bases between. The CDR3 consists of 15 residues. The CDR3 spells CASSYSRKQNTEAFF. In DNA form, the CDR3 reads TGTGCCAGCAGTTACTCGAGAAAGCAGAACACTGAAGCTTTCTTT.

This clonotype has a handful of counts. The chain uses TRBV10-3 and TRBJ2-7; 7 bases match TRBD2. The CDR3 covers 15 residues. CDR1 and CDR2 (germline): ENHRY, SYGVKD. Trimming removed 0 bases from V and 3 bases from J; junction bases left unmatched: 5. The CDR3 spells CAISESASGGYEQYF. As DNA, the CDR3 is TGTGCCATCAGTGAGTCGGCTAGCGGAGGCTACGAGCAGTACTTC.

In its sample, this clonotype was seen a few times. The gene calls are TRBV4-3 and TRBJ1-2, with 10 bases aligning to TRBD1. The V and J ends lost 1 base and 4 bases, in that order; junction bases with no gene match: 3. The CDR3 runs 15 residues. Germline V CDR1 and CDR2: LGHNA, YSLEER. The CDR3 is CASSQGQGATYGYTF. The CDR3 DNA is TGCGCCAGCAGCCAAGGACAGGGGGCGACCTATGGCTACACCTTC.

This clonotype has a handful of counts. The chain joins TRBV4-2 to TRBJ2-5; 8 nucleotides line up with TRBD1. The germline V gene has CDR1 LGHNA and CDR2 YNFKEQ. V lost 4 bases, J lost 2 bases, and 12 bases stayed unmatched. The CDR3 totals 17 residues. CDR3: CASSRNDRGRVQETQYF. For the CDR3, the DNA is TGTGCCAGCAGCCGAAACGACAGGGGACGGGTACAAGAGACCCAGTACTTC.